These T cell receptor beta chains were read from a single sample in a study of T cells in Graves' hyperthyroidism and ophthalmopathy. Each CDR3 protein gets one entry after TCRdb re-called the multiplex PCR reads with MiXCR. The table includes 690,000 or so distinct CDR3 sequences, roughly a sixth detected once. The sequencing sample was made of blood. These receptors were taken from a woman in her forties or fifties with Graves' hyperthyroidism that later progressed to Graves' ophthalmopathy. The CDR3 runs from the conserved cysteine through the conserved F or W. Fields, in order: J gene, D gene, clone size, V gene, CDR3 protein, CDR3 DNA. The D gene is left open where the match is weak. Expanded clones are given a class, and other clones once, few, many or no size at all.

J gene: TRBJ2-3; D gene: TRBD2; clone size: many; V gene: TRBV7-2; CDR3 protein: CASSLVSGGSTDTQYF; CDR3 DNA: TGTGCCAGCAGCTTAGTTAGCGGGGGTAGCACAGATACGCAGTATTTT
J gene: TRBJ2-7; D gene: TRBD1; clone size: -; V gene: TRBV11-2; CDR3 protein: CASSYTGGPGEQYF; CDR3 DNA: TGTGCCAGCAGCTATACAGGGGGTCCTGGCGAGCAGTACTTC
J gene: TRBJ2-1; D gene: TRBD1; clone size: once; V gene: TRBV19; CDR3 protein: CASSTTGTGFNEQFF; CDR3 DNA: TGTGCCAGTAGTACTACCGGGACAGGGTTCAATGAGCAGTTCTTC
J gene: TRBJ2-2; D gene: TRBD1; clone size: -; V gene: TRBV7-6; CDR3 protein: CASSSGQGQGTGELFF; CDR3 DNA: TGTGCCAGCAGCTCCGGACAGGGACAAGGAACCGGGGAGCTGTTTTTT
J gene: TRBJ2-7; D gene: TRBD1; clone size: -; V gene: TRBV3-1; CDR3 protein: CASSQLGTGGEEQYF; CDR3 DNA: TGTGCCAGCAGCCAACTCGGGACAGGGGGCGAAGAGCAGTACTTC
J gene: TRBJ2-5; D gene: -; clone size: -; V gene: TRBV15; CDR3 protein: CATSRDPGLETQYF; CDR3 DNA: TGTGCCACCAGCAGAGATCCCGGGTTGGAGACCCAGTACTTC
J gene: TRBJ2-5; D gene: TRBD1; clone size: many; V gene: TRBV30; CDR3 protein: CAWGQGQETQYF; CDR3 DNA: TGTGCCTGGGGACAGGGTCAAGAGACCCAGTACTTC
J gene: TRBJ2-7; D gene: -; clone size: few; V gene: TRBV9; CDR3 protein: CASSVVGSSYEQYF; CDR3 DNA: TGTGCCAGCAGCGTAGTTGGCAGCTCCTACGAGCAGTACTTC
J gene: TRBJ1-1; D gene: -; clone size: many; V gene: TRBV6-1; CDR3 protein: CASRERVGRYTEAFF; CDR3 DNA: TGTGCCAGCAGGGAAAGGGTAGGACGATACACTGAAGCTTTCTTT
J gene: TRBJ1-2; D gene: -; clone size: many; V gene: TRBV27; CDR3 protein: CASSPLAGSNYGYTF; CDR3 DNA: TGTGCCAGCAGTCCCTTGGCAGGTTCAAACTATGGCTACACCTTC
J gene: TRBJ1-2; D gene: -; clone size: many; V gene: TRBV20-1; CDR3 protein: CSARDNDYTF; CDR3 DNA: TGCAGTGCTAGAGATAATGACTACACCTTC
J gene: TRBJ2-7; D gene: TRBD1; clone size: many; V gene: TRBV20-1; CDR3 protein: CSAHPGQGAYEQYF; CDR3 DNA: TGCAGTGCTCACCCCGGACAGGGGGCCTACGAGCAGTACTTC
J gene: TRBJ1-2; D gene: -; clone size: many; V gene: TRBV27; CDR3 protein: CASSDPGDYGYTF; CDR3 DNA: TGTGCCAGCAGCGACCCAGGGGACTATGGCTACACCTTC
J gene: TRBJ2-7; D gene: TRBD2; clone size: -; V gene: TRBV14; CDR3 protein: CASSQVERGAYEQYF; CDR3 DNA: TGTGCCAGCAGCCAAGTTGAGCGGGGGGCCTACGAGCAGTACTTC
J gene: TRBJ1-2; D gene: -; clone size: -; V gene: TRBV7-3; CDR3 protein: CASSAIRQQLNYGYTF; CDR3 DNA: TGTGCCAGCAGCGCAATCCGACAGCAGCTAAACTATGGCTACACCTTC
J gene: TRBJ2-7; D gene: TRBD1; clone size: many; V gene: TRBV20-1; CDR3 protein: CSASRQGGSYEQYF; CDR3 DNA: TGCAGTGCTAGTCGACAGGGCGGGTCCTACGAGCAGTACTTC
J gene: TRBJ1-4; D gene: TRBD1; clone size: few; V gene: TRBV2; CDR3 protein: CASSERRGLEKLFF; CDR3 DNA: TGTGCCAGCAGTGAACGAAGGGGGCTTGAAAAACTGTTTTTT
J gene: TRBJ1-3; D gene: -; clone size: few; V gene: TRBV9; CDR3 protein: CASSVWTGDEGNTIYF; CDR3 DNA: TGTGCCAGCAGCGTTTGGACGGGGGACGAGGGAAACACCATATATTTT
J gene: TRBJ2-7; D gene: TRBD1; clone size: -; V gene: TRBV7-9; CDR3 protein: CASSPSRTGTYEQYF; CDR3 DNA: TGTGCCAGCAGCCCGTCTCGGACAGGGACCTACGAGCAGTACTTC
J gene: TRBJ1-6; D gene: TRBD1; clone size: -; V gene: TRBV27; CDR3 protein: CASRPDFTGGFVNSPLHF; CDR3 DNA: TGTGCCAGCAGACCCGACTTTACAGGGGGCTTTGTTAATTCACCCCTCCACTTT
J gene: TRBJ1-5; D gene: -; clone size: many; V gene: TRBV12-3/TRBV12-4; CDR3 protein: CASKIGGDQPQHF; CDR3 DNA: TGTGCCAGCAAGATTGGAGGAGATCAGCCCCAGCATTTT
J gene: TRBJ2-7; D gene: -; clone size: many; V gene: TRBV2; CDR3 protein: CASGAPGSYEQYF; CDR3 DNA: TGTGCCAGCGGCGCGCCCGGGTCCTACGAGCAGTACTTC
J gene: TRBJ2-4; D gene: TRBD2; clone size: few; V gene: TRBV6-1; CDR3 protein: CASRGLTGITESDIQYF; CDR3 DNA: TGTGCCAGCAGGGGACTAACGGGGATCACCGAATCGGACATTCAGTACTTC
J gene: TRBJ1-5; D gene: -; clone size: many; V gene: TRBV3-1; CDR3 protein: CASSQDWGQPQHF; CDR3 DNA: TGTGCCAGCAGCCAAGACTGGGGTCAGCCCCAGCATTTT
J gene: TRBJ2-7; D gene: TRBD1; clone size: -; V gene: TRBV20-1; CDR3 protein: CSVRQGAYEQYF; CDR3 DNA: TGCAGTGTTCGGCAGGGGGCGTACGAGCAGTACTTC
J gene: TRBJ1-2; D gene: TRBD1; clone size: -; V gene: TRBV2; CDR3 protein: CACAPGQLFYGYTF; CDR3 DNA: TGTGCCTGCGCACCGGGACAGTTATTCTATGGCTACACCTTC
J gene: TRBJ1-1; D gene: -; clone size: few; V gene: TRBV5-1; CDR3 protein: CASSINVGDAGTEAFF; CDR3 DNA: TGCGCCAGCAGCATCAATGTGGGGGATGCTGGCACTGAAGCTTTCTTT